This T cell receptor (beta chain) was observed in a study of blood T cell repertoires in COVID-19. Study background: Sample material is recorded as cDNA or gDNA derived from T cells, B-cell-depleted T cells, or PBMCs.

The method was immunoSEQ multiplex PCR; TCRdb's version includes in-frame clones alone and lacks a portion of them. The sample gives about 350,000 clones, 88% of which show up once; 0.95% to 1.1% is in the top ten. The CDR3 has 18 amino acids. V was clipped by 3 bases and J by 0 bases, with 14 bases between them. CDR1 is KGHDR and CDR2 is SFDVKD in the germline V gene. This sequence joins TRBV24-1 and TRBJ2-6; D is undetermined. The sequencing input was PBMCs or T cells enriched from blood (not recorded which). This clonotype originated in a woman aged 25 to 39 who had been exposed to COVID-19. This chain's CDR3 is CATSDPLVGSSGANVLTF. DNA of the CDR3: TGTGCCACCAGTGATCCCCTTGTGGGCTCCTCTGGGGCCAACGTCCTGACTTTC.